The subject of this entry is one TCR beta chain. The antigen is undetermined. This sample was taken from a study of T cell responses to AZD1222 COVID-19 vaccine. Clones were read by immunoSEQ multiplex PCR, and TCRdb kept only the in-frame ones, dropping some. The top ten clones hold 2.5% to 3.5% of a sample with under 150,000 clones, 85% to 95% of them seen once. General study results and limits: Among the donors, most were white British and more were female, and clonal diversity was possibly underestimated. Sampled repertoires all dated from after the peak T cell response.

From germline, CDR1 is LGHNA and CDR2 YNFKEQ. This CDR3 contains 17 residues. V was clipped by 1 base and J by 3 bases; unmatched bases: 5. This TCR was recovered from an adult in good health. The sequencing used peripheral blood, collected on day 0 of AZD1222 vaccination. This chain uses TRBV4-2 with TRBJ2-3; 12 bases match TRBD2. The CDR3: CASSQAASGRGTDTQYF. CDR3 coding DNA: TGTGCCAGCAGCCAAGCCGCTAGCGGGAGGGGGACAGATACGCAGTATTTT.